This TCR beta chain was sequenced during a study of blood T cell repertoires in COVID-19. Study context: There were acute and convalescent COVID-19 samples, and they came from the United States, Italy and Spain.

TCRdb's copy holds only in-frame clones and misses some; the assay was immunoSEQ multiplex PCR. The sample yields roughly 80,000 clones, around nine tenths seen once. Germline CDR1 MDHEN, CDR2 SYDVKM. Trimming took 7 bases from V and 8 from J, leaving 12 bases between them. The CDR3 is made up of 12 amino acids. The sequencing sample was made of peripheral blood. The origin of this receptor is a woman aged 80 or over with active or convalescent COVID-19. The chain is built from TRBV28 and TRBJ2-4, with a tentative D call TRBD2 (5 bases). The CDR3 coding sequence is TGTGCCAGCACCACCCCGCGGGACATTCAGTACTTC. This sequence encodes CASTTPRDIQYF.